Listed here is a single T cell receptor beta chain. The antigen is undetermined. CDR1 is MGHRA and CDR2 is YSYEKL in the germline V gene. This CDR3 has 15 residues. V was clipped by 4 bases and J by 7 bases; unmatched bases: 8. TCRdb keeps only in-frame clones here, not all; method: immunoSEQ multiplex PCR. The sample comprises 50,000 to 55,000 clones, around 84% of which are singletons, and around 2.8% rests with the top ten. The data stem from a study of T cells after posttransplantation cyclophosphamide. General observations from the study: Donor-recipient repertoire similarity was low at 1-2 months, rising over year one. Blood and skin or GI T cell repertoires showed limited TRB overlap.

Sequencing was performed on PBMCs. The chain employs TRBV4-1 and TRBJ2-1; 9 nucleotides agree with TRBD2. This clonotype originated in a man aged 25-45 years with a blood cancer, CMV-positive, and with a related stem cell donor. The CDR3 region is CASSPQAGGINEQFF. CDR3 nucleotide sequence: TGCGCCAGCAGCCCGCAGGCGGGAGGGATAAATGAGCAGTTCTTC.